The 20 T cell receptor beta chains given below trace back to one sample, sequenced in a study of CD8 T cells in ankylosing spondylitis. Findings of the study overall: Blood from ankylosing spondylitis patients appeared to carry a characteristic roughly 8-variant TCR beta motif.

MiXCR was run by TCRdb on the 5' RACE reads, yielding one entry per CDR3 protein. The sample records 200,000 to 250,000 distinct CDR3 sequences, around 17% being singletons. Their specific antigens are unknown. The sample consisted of blood, either unsorted or a sorted T cell fraction (not recorded which). The receptors originated from a male donor with ankylosing spondylitis.

This clonotype was observed a handful of times. The chain carries TRBV5-1 and TRBJ2-2; 8 nucleotides line up with TRBD1. V lost 3 bases to trimming and J lost 4 bases; unmatched junction nucleotides: 11. The V gene's germline CDR1 is SGHRS and CDR2 YFSETQ. CDR3 length: 17 amino acids. As DNA, the CDR3 is TGCGCCAGCAGCTCTGTTCCGGGACAGGATCTCACCGGGGAGCTGTTTTTT. This gives the protein CASSSVPGQDLTGELFF.

The V gene is TRBV14, the J gene TRBJ2-5, with a weak D call TRBD2 (5 bases). V gave up 2 bases and J gave up 2 bases, with 18 bases separating them. This CDR3 is built from 17 residues. Germline CDR1 reads SGHDN; CDR2 reads FVKESK. CDR3: CASSQRELVRSQETQYF. The CDR3 coding sequence is TGTGCCAGCAGCCAAAGGGAGCTAGTGAGGAGTCAAGAGACCCAGTACTTC.

This clonotype occurred a few times. The chain combines TRBV11-2 with TRBJ2-1; D is uncertain. CDR1 is SGHAT and CDR2 is FQNNGV in the germline V gene. V lost 5 bases, J lost 0 bases, and 11 bases lay in between. The CDR3 length is 15 residues. In DNA form, the CDR3 reads TGTGCCAGCAGCCATGACCAGAGCTCCTACAATGAGCAGTTCTTC. Protein sequence: CASSHDQSSYNEQFF.

The chain carries TRBV4-3 and TRBJ2-1; 9 bases are shared with TRBD1. Germline CDR1 reads LGHNA; CDR2 reads YSLEER. The length of the CDR3 is 16 residues. The V and J ends lost 0 bases and 7 bases, in that order; junction bases with no gene match: 7. The CDR3 loop reads CASSQDRTGDWNEQFF. The CDR3 DNA reads TGCGCCAGCAGCCAAGACCGGACAGGGGATTGGAATGAGCAGTTCTTC.

There are a few counts of this clonotype. The gene calls are TRBV27 and TRBJ1-1; weak D call: TRBD1 (5 bases). CDR3 length equals 15 residues. Deletions cut 5 bases from V and 4 bases from J, with 17 bases between. Germline CDR1 MNHEY, CDR2 SMNVEV (reference sequence). The CDR3 protein is CASSLGAGFFTEAFF. DNA of the CDR3: TGTGCCAGCAGTCTAGGGGCAGGGTTTTTCACTGAAGCTTTCTTT.

This clonotype came up many times. The chain employs TRBV12-3 or TRBV12-4 and TRBJ1-2; 7 bases map to TRBD1. V shed 7 bases and J 4 bases; nucleotides not matched to a gene: 12. The CDR3 length is 15 residues. The CDR3 DNA sequence: TGTGCCAGCACCGAACCCGAGGGACAGCTCTATGGCTACACCTTC. Translated, it gives CASTEPEGQLYGYTF.

A single count supports this clonotype. The chain couples TRBV5-4 to TRBJ2-4, with TRBD1 identical over 9 bases. In germline, CDR1 is SGHNT, CDR2 YYREEE (reference sequence). With V trimmed by 0 bases and J by 5 bases, 12 bases remained unmatched. CDR3 length equals 18 residues. The CDR3 region is CASSLELGTGTFENIQYF. CDR3 DNA: TGTGCCAGCAGCTTGGAGTTGGGGACAGGGACGTTTGAAAACATTCAGTACTTC.

The table lists this clonotype with a few counts. V and J are TRBV10-3 and TRBJ2-1; tentative D call: TRBD1 (6 bases). This CDR3 contains 17 residues. Trimming shortened V by 0 bases and J by 0 bases, and 12 bases separated the two germline ends. Germline CDR1 ENHRY, CDR2 SYGVKD. The CDR3 loop is CAISESGQGSSYNEQFF. In DNA form, the CDR3 reads TGTGCCATCAGTGAGTCGGGGCAGGGGAGCTCCTACAATGAGCAGTTCTTC.

The CDR3: CAWSVGGPLHF. The CDR3, as DNA: TGTGCCTGGTCGGTAGGTGGACCCCTCCACTTT. The chain is built from TRBV30 and TRBJ1-6; D gene ambiguous. Trimming removed 5 bases from V and 12 bases from J, with 11 bases in between. The CDR3 spans 11 residues. Germline V gives CDR1 GTSNPN, CDR2 SVGIG (reference sequence).

The chain recombines TRBV4-1 with TRBJ2-5; D unresolved. Germline lookup yields CDR1 MGHRA and CDR2 YSYEKL. The CDR3 spans 13 residues. The V gene lost 1 base and the J gene lost 4 bases, with 7 bases spanning the gap. DNA of the CDR3: TGCGCCAGCAGCCAAGTTGCTTTAGAGACCCAGTACTTC. Its translation is CASSQVALETQYF.

The rearrangement links TRBV6-2 or TRBV6-3 to TRBJ2-7, with a possible D match to TRBD1 (6 bases). Germline values: CDR1 MNHEY, CDR2 SVGEGT. The ends were cut back, 2 bases at V and 3 bases at J, with 17 bases in the middle. There are 16 residues in the CDR3. The CDR3 sequence: CASSYPSRQEVYEQYF. CDR3 sequence (DNA): TGTGCCAGCAGTTACCCCTCGAGACAGGAGGTCTACGAGCAGTACTTC.

This clonotype was picked up a small number of times. This chain links TRBV4-1 with TRBJ1-1; a possible D gene is TRBD1 (5 bases). Deletions cut 4 bases from V and 4 bases from J, with 13 bases between. This CDR3 region has 14 residues. Germline V gives CDR1 MGHRA, CDR2 YSYEKL. CDR3 coding DNA: TGCGCCAGCAGCCTATTGGGGGGGAGCACTGAAGCTTTCTTT. Translated, it gives CASSLLGGSTEAFF.

The chain combines TRBV11-1 with TRBJ2-7; 9 bases line up with TRBD1. This CDR3 comprises 15 residues. Trimming removed 5 bases from V and 3 bases from J; junction bases left unmatched: 8. Germline loops: CDR1 SGHAT, CDR2 FQDESV (reference sequence). The CDR3 loop reads CASSLTSTGGYEQYF. The CDR3 DNA follows: TGTGCCAGCAGCCTCACATCGACAGGGGGCTACGAGCAGTACTTC.

This clonotype was picked up a small number of times. The chain couples TRBV4-1 to TRBJ2-7, with 9 bases identical to TRBD1. The V and J ends lost 4 bases and 5 bases, in that order; junction bases with no gene match: 12. Germline loops: CDR1 MGHRA, CDR2 YSYEKL. The CDR3 spans 16 residues. The CDR3 protein is CASSREAGTGFDEQYF. CDR3 sequence (DNA): TGCGCCAGCAGCCGAGAAGCAGGGACAGGGTTTGACGAGCAGTACTTC.

The chain recombines TRBV28 with TRBJ2-1, with 14 bases identical to TRBD2. This CDR3 has 17 residues. The germline V gene has CDR1 MDHEN and CDR2 SYDVKM. V lost 4 bases and J lost 5; bases outside the gene matches: 7. CDR3 nucleotides: TGTGCCAGCAGTTCAGTGACTAGCGGGAGGGCCAACAATGAGCAGTTCTTC. Encoded protein: CASSSVTSGRANNEQFF. The full variable domain, rest sourced from reference TRBV28 and TRBJ2-1, is DVKVTQSSRYLVKRTGEKVFLECVQDMDHENMFWYRQDPGLGLRLIYFSYDVKMKEKGDIPEGYSVSREKKERFSLILESASTNQTSMYLCASSSVTSGRANNEQFFGPGTRLTVL.

In this sample, this clonotype turned up many times. This chain connects TRBV29-1 to TRBJ1-3; D unresolved. V was cut by 0 bases and J by 7 bases, with 7 bases left in between. The V gene's germline CDR1 is SQVTM and CDR2 ANQGSEA. The CDR3 contains 12 residues. DNA for the CDR3: TGCAGCGTTGAAGATTATCGCAACACCATATATTTT. It yields the protein CSVEDYRNTIYF.

The rearrangement links TRBV29-1 to TRBJ2-7; D may correspond to TRBD1 or TRBD2 (6 bases each). CDR3 size: 16 residues. The germline V and J ends were trimmed by 5 bases and 4 bases, with 24 bases remaining between them. The germline V gene encodes CDR1 SQVTM and CDR2 ANQGSEA. The CDR3, as DNA: TGCAGCGTTCTCTCCCCGACGGGGGACATTCCGTACGAGCAGTACTTC. Translation gives CSVLSPTGDIPYEQYF.

This chain joins TRBV7-9 and TRBJ2-1; tentative D call: TRBD2 (5 bases). CDR1 and CDR2 from the germline V gene are SEHNR and FQNEAQ (reference sequence). Trimming shortened V by 1 base and J by 7 bases, and 14 bases separated the two germline ends. The CDR3 is made up of 15 amino acids. The CDR3 here is CASSLGAGAWNEQFF. In nucleotides, the CDR3 is TGTGCCAGCAGCTTAGGGGCGGGCGCGTGGAATGAGCAGTTCTTC.

The gene calls are TRBV7-9 and TRBJ2-5; D not resolved. V was shortened by 5 bases and J by 5 bases, with 15 bases between the two germline ends. The V gene's germline CDR1 is SEHNR and CDR2 FQNEAQ (reference sequence). CDR3 size: 14 residues. For the CDR3, the DNA is TGTGCCAGCAGCCCCTCGTTTGGGTCTGAGACCCAGTACTTC. Protein sequence: CASSPSFGSETQYF.

The chain carries TRBV19 and TRBJ1-1; a weak D match, TRBD1 (5 bases). The CDR3 runs 15 residues. The V and J ends lost 6 bases and 0 bases respectively, with 14 bases between them. Germline V CDR1 and CDR2: LNHDA, SQIVND (reference sequence). The CDR3 here is CASRIGGALNTEAFF. DNA for the CDR3: TGTGCCAGTAGAATCGGGGGAGCCCTGAACACTGAAGCTTTCTTT.